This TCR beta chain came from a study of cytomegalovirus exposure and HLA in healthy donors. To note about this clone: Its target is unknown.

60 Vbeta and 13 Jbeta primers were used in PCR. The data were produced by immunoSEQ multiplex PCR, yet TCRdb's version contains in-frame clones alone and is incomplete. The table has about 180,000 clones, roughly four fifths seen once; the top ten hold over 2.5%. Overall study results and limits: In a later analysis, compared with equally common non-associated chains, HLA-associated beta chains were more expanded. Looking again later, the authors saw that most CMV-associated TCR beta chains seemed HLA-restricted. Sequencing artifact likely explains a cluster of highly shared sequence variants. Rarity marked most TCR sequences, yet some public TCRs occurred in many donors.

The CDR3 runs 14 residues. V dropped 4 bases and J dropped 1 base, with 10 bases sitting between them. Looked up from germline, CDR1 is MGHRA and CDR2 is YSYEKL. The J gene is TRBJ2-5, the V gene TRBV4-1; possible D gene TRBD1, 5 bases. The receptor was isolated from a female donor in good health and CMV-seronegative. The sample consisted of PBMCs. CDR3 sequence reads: CASSPQGFQETQYF. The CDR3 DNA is TGCGCCAGCAGCCCGCAGGGTTTCCAAGAGACCCAGTACTTC.